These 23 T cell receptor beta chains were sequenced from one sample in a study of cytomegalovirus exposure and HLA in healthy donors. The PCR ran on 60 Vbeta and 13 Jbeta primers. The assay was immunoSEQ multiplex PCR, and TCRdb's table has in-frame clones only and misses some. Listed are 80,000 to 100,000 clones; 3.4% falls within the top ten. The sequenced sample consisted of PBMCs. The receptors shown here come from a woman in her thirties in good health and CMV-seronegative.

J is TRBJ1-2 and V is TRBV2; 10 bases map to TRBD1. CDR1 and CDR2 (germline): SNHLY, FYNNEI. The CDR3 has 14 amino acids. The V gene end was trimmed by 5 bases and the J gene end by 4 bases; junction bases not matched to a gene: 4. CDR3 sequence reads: CASSPRDRGYGYTF. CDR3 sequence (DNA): TGTGCCAGCAGTCCCCGGGACAGGGGCTATGGCTACACCTTC.

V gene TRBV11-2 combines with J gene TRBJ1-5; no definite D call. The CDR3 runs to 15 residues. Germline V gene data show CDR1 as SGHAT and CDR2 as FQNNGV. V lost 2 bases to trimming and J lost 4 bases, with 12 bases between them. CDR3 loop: CASSLSRSRNQPQHF. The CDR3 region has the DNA TGTGCCAGCAGCTTATCGAGGAGTCGGAATCAGCCCCAGCATTTT.

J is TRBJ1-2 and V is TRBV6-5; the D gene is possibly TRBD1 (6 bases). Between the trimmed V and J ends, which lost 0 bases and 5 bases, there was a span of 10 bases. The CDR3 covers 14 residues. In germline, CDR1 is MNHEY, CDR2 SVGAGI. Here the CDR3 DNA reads TGTGCCAGCAGTTACTCGAGGCAGGGGTATGGCTACACCTTC. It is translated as CASSYSRQGYGYTF.

As DNA, the CDR3 is TGTGCCAGCAGAAGGGGTCCAGGGGGCAATGAGCAGTTCTTC. Translation: CASRRGPGGNEQFF. This chain uses TRBV21-1 with TRBJ2-1; TRBD1 is the table's D call, not checked against the DNA. TRBV21-1 is flagged as a pseudogene. This CDR3 comprises 14 residues.

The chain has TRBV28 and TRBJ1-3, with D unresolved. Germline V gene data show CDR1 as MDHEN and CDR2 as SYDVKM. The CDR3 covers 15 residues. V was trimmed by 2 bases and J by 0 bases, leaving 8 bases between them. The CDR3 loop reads CASSLVQNSGNTIYF. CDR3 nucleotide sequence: TGTGCCAGCAGTTTAGTGCAGAACTCTGGAAACACCATATATTTT.

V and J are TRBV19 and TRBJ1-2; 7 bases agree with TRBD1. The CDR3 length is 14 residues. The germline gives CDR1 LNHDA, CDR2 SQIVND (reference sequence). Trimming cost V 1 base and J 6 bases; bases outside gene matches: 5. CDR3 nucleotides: TGTGCCAGTAGTATAGTAGGCAGGGGGAATGGCTACACCTTC. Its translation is CASSIVGRGNGYTF. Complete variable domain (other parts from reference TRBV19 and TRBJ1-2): DGGITQSPKYLFRKEGQNVTLSCEQNLNHDAMYWYRQDPGQGLRLIYYSQIVNDFQKGDIAEGYSVSREKKESFPLTVTSAQKNPTAFYLCASSIVGRGNGYTFGSGTRLTVV.

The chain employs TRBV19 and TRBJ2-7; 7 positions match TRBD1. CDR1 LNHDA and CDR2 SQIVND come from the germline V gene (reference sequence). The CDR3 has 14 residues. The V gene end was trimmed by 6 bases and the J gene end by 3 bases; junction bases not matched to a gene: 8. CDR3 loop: CASSPGQLGYEQYF. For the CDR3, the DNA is TGTGCCAGTAGCCCGGGACAGCTAGGCTACGAGCAGTACTTC.

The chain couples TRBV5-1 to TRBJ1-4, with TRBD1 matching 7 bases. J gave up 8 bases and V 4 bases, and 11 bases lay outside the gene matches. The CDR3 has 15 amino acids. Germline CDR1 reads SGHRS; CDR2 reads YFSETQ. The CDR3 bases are TGCGCCAGCAGCCCGGGACAGTTTTCAAAGGAAAAACTGTTTTTT. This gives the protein CASSPGQFSKEKLFF. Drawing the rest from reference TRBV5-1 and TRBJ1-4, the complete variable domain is KAGVTQTPRYLIKTRGQQVTLSCSPISGHRSVSWYQQTPGQGLQFLFEYFSETQRNKGNFPGRFSGRQFSNSRSEMNVSTLELGDSALYLCASSPGQFSKEKLFFGSGTQLSVL.

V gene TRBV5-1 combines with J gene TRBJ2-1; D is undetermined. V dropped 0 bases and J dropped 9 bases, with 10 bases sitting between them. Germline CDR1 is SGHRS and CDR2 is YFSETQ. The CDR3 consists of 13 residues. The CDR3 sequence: CASSLGPSAEQFF. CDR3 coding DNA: TGCGCCAGCAGCTTGGGCCCCAGCGCTGAGCAGTTCTTC.

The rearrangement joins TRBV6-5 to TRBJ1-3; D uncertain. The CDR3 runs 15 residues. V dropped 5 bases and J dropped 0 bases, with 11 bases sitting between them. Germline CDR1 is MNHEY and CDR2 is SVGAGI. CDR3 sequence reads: CASSRQVNSGNTIYF. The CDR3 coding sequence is TGTGCCAGCAGTAGACAAGTCAACTCTGGAAACACCATATATTTT.

The CDR3 DNA is TGTGCCAGCAGTTCGCAGACAGGGCCAAGGTATGAGCAGTACTTC. This sequence encodes CASSSQTGPRYEQYF. This sequence joins TRBV6-5 and TRBJ2-7; 7 nucleotides agree with TRBD1. Germline loops: CDR1 MNHEY, CDR2 SVGAGI. The CDR3 consists of 15 residues. J lost 7 bases, V lost 4 bases, and 13 bases had no gene match.

The CDR3 DNA reads TGTGCCAGCAGGAAGGAGCCCCCTAACTATGGCTACACCTTC. Its protein is CASRKEPPNYGYTF. V gene TRBV6-1 combines with J gene TRBJ1-2; D uncertain. The CDR3 consists of 14 residues. V dropped 6 bases and J dropped 0 bases, with 11 bases sitting between them. The germline gives CDR1 MNHNS, CDR2 SASEGT.

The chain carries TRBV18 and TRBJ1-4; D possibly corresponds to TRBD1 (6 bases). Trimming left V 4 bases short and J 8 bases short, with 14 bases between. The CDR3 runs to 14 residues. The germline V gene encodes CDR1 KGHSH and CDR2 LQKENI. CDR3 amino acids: CASSLSTGYEKLFF. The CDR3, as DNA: TGTGCCAGCTCACTGTCCACAGGGTACGAAAAACTGTTTTTT.

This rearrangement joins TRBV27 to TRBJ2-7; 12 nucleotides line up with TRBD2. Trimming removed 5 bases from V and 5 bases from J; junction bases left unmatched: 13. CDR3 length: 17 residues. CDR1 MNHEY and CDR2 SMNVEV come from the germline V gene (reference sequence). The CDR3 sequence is CASSPRSTSGRFDEQYF. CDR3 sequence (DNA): TGTGCCAGCAGTCCCAGGTCGACTAGCGGGAGATTCGACGAGCAGTACTTC.

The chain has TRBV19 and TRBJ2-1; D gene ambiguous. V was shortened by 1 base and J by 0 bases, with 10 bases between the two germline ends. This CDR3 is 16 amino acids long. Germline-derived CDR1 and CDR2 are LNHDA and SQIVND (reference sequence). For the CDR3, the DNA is TGTGCCAGTAGTATAGCGACTTTTCGCTCCTACAATGAGCAGTTCTTC. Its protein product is CASSIATFRSYNEQFF.

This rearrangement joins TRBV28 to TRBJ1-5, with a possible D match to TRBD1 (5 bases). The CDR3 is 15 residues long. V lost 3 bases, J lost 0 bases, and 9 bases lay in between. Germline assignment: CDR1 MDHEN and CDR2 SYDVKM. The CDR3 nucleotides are TGTGCCAGCAGTTTGCGGGGGATTAGCAATCAGCCCCAGCATTTT. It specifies CASSLRGISNQPQHF.

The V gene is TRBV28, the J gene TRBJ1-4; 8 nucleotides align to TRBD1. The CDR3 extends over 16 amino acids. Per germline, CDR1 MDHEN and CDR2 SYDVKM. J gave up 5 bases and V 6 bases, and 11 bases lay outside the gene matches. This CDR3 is CASRPGQGWANEKLFF. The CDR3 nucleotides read TGTGCCAGCAGACCCGGACAGGGCTGGGCGAATGAAAAACTGTTTTTT.

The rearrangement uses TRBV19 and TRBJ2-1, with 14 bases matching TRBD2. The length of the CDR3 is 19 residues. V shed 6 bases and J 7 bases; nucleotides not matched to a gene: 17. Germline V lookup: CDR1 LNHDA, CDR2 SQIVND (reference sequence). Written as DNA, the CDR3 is TGTGCCAGTAGCCTCACCGGGACTAGCGGGAGAGGAAGCGTAAATGAGCAGTTCTTC. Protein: CASSLTGTSGRGSVNEQFF.

The CDR3, as DNA: TGTGCCAGCAGCTTAAGCCTAGCGGGCTCCTACAATGAGCAGTTCTTC. Its protein is CASSLSLAGSYNEQFF. This chain joins TRBV7-3 and TRBJ2-1; 8 bases are a match to TRBD2. The V segment lost 1 base and the J segment 0 bases; nucleotides outside the gene matches: 2. Germline CDR1 reads SGHTA; CDR2 reads FQGTGA. The CDR3 spans 16 residues.

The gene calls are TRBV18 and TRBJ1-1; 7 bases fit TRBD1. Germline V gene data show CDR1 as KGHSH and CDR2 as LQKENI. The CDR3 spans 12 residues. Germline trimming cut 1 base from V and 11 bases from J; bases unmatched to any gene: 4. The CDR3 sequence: CASSPLGQVAFF. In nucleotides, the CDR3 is TGTGCCAGCTCACCACTCGGACAGGTGGCTTTCTTT.

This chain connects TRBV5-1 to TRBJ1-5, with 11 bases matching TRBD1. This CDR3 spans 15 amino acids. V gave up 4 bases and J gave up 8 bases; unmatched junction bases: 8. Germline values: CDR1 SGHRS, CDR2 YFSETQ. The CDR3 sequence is CASSLGTGGREPQHF. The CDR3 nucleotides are TGCGCCAGCAGCCTCGGGACAGGGGGTAGGGAGCCCCAGCATTTT.

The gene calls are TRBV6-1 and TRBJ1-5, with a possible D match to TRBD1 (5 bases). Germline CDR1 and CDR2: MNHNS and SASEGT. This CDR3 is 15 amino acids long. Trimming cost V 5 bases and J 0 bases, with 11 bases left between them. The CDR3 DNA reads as TGTGCCAGCAGTTCCCGGGGGGATAGCAATCAGCCCCAGCATTTT. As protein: CASSSRGDSNQPQHF.

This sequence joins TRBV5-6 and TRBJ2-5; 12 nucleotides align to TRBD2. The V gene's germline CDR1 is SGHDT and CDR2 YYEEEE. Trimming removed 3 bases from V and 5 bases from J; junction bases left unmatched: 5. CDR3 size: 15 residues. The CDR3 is CASSSTSGGFETQYF. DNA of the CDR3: TGTGCCAGCAGCTCGACTAGCGGGGGATTCGAGACCCAGTACTTC.